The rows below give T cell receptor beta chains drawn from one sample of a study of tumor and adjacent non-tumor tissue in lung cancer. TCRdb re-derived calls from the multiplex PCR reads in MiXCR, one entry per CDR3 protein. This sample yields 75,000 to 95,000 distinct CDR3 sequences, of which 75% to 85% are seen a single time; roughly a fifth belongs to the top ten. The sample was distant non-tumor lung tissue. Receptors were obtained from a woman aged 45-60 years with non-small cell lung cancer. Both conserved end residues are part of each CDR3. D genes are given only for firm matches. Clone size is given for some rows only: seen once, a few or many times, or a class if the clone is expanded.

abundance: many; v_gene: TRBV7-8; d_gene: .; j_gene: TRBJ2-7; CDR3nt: TGTGCCAGCAGCTTAGGGACTGGCACCGCGGGCTACGAGCAGTACTTC; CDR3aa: CASSLGTGTAGYEQYF
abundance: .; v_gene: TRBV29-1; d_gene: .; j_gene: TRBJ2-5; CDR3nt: TGCAGCGAGGGTAGAACCGTGGAGACCCAGTACTTC; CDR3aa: CSEGRTVETQYF
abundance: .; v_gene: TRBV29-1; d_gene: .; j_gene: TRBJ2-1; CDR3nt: TGCAGTCTTGAAGGGTTCGGCGGGGTAACCTCCTACAATGAGCAGTTATTC; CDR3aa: CSLEGFGGVTSYNEQLF
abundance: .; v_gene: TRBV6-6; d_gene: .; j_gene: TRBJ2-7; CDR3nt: TGTGCCTGCAGTTTTAGGTTGCGGGACTCCGAGCAGTACTTC; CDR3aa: CACSFRLRDSEQYF
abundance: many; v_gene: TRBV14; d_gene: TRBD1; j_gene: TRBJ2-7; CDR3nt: TGTGCCAGCAGCAGGACAGGGGGCTACGAGCAGTACTTC; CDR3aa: CASSRTGGYEQYF
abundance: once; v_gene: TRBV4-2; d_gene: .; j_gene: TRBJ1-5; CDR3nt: TGTGTCAGCAACCAAGACCTCACTGGCAATCAGCCCCAGCACTTT; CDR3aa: CVSNQDLTGNQPQHF
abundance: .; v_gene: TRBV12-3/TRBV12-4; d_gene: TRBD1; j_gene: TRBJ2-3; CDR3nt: TGTGCCAGCAGTGACAGGGTGGAGGTAACATATAGGCAGTATTTT; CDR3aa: CASSDRVEVTYRQYF
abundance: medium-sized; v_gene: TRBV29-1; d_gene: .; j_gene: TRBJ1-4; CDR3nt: TGCAGCGGGTTTGAGGGTCCTAATGAAAAACTGTTTTTT; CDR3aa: CSGFEGPNEKLFF
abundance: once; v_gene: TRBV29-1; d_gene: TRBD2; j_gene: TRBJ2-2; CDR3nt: TGCATCGTTGAAGCTGAAGGAACTAGCGGGAGTTTTCCCGGAGAGCTGTTTTTT; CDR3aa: CIVEAEGTSGSFPGELFF
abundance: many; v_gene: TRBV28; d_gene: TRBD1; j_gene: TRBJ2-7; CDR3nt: TGTGCCAGCAGTCCTTGGACAGGGAACGTTCGAATAGGGGAGCAGTACTTC; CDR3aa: CASSPWTGNVRIGEQYF
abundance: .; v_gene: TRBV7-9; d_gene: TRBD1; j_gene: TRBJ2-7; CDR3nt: TGTGCCGGCAGCCACTCGGACAGGGGCTCCTACGAGCACTACTTC; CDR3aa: CAGSHSDRGSYEHYF
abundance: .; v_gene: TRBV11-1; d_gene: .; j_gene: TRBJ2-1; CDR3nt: TGTACCAGCAGCCCGTCTCCTTCGACGGGCGATGAGGAGTTCTTC; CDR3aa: CTSSPSPSTGDEEFF
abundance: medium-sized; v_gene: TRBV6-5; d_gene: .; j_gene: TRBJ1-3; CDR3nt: TGTGCCAGCAGATCGTCTGGAAACACCATATATTTT; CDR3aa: CASRSSGNTIYF
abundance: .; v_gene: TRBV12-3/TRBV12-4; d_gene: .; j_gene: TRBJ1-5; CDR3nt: TGTGCCAGCAGTTTAGGGGACTATAACAATCAGCACCAGCATTTT; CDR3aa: CASSLGDYNNQHQHF
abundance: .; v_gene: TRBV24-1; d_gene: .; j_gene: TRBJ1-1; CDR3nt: TGTGTCACCAGTGACTCGAGCTACACTGAAGCTTTCTTT; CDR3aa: CVTSDSSYTEAFF
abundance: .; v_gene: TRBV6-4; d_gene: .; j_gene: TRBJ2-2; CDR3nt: TGTGCCAGCAGTGTAGGGGAGAACACTGGGGAGCTGTTTTTT; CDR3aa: CASSVGENTGELFF
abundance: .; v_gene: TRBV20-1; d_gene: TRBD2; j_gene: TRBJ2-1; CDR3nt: TGCAGTGCTCCAAGGACTAGCGGGAGTCGGTTAAAGAATGGGCAGTTCTTC; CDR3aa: CSAPRTSGSRLKNGQFF
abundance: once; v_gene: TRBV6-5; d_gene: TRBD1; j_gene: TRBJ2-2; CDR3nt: TGTGCCAGCAGTCGATTTACCGGGACAGGGACCGGGGAGCCGATTTTT; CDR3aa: CASSRFTGTGTGEPIF
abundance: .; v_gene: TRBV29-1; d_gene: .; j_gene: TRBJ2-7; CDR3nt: TGCAGCGTCCCCCGGGACGGCGGGCAGTACTTC; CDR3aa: CSVPRDGGQYF
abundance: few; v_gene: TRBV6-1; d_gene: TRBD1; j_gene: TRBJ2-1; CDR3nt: TGTGCCAGGAGTGAGATAGACAGGGGTAGTAATGAGCAGTTCTTC; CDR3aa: CARSEIDRGSNEQFF
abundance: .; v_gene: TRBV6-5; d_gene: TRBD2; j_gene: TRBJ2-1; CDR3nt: TGTGCCAGCAGTCAATTTAGCGGGGACTGCGCGGAGCAGTTCTTC; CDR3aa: CASSQFSGDCAEQFF
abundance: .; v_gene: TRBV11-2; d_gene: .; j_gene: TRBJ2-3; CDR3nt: TGTGCCAGCAGCTTAGATGTATCGGGATATGCAAGTGGCACAGATACGCAGTATTTT; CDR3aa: CASSLDVSGYASGTDTQYF
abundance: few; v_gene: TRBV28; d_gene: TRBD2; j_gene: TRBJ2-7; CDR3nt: TGTGCCAGCAGTCCCCCTAGCGGGAGGGTCCACGAGCAGTACTTC; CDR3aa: CASSPPSGRVHEQYF
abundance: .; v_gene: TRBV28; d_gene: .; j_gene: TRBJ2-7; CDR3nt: TGTGTCAGCAGTTCCCTTGACGGGACTGATCAGAACGAGCAGTATTTC; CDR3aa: CVSSSLDGTDQNEQYF
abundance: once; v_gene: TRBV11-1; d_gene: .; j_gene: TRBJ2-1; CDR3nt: TGTGCCAGCAGCCCGACTTCTTCGAGGGCCGATGAGCAGTTCTTC; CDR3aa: CASSPTSSRADEQFF
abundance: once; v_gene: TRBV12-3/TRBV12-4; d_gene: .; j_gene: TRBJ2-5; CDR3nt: TGTGCCAGCGGAAGGAAAGAGACCCAGTACTTT; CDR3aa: CASGRKETQYF
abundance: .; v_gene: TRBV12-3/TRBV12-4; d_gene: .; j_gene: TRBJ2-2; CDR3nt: TGTGCCAGCAGTTTAGGTAAAGGGACAAAGACCGGGGAGCTGTTTTTT; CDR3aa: CASSLGKGTKTGELFF
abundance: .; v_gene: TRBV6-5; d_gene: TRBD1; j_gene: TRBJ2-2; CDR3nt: TGTGCCAGCAGTTACTCGGGGACAGGGGATTCCGGAGAGCTGTATTTT; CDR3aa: CASSYSGTGDSGELYF
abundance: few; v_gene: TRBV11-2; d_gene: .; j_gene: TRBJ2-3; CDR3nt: TGTGCCAGCAGCTTAGGGGGGAGGTCCACAAATACGCAGTATTTT; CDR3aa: CASSLGGRSTNTQYF
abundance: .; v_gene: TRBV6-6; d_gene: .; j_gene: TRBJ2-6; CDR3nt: TGTGCCAGCCTTGCGCTCTCTAGGGCCACCGTCCTGACTTTC; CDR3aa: CASLALSRATVLTF
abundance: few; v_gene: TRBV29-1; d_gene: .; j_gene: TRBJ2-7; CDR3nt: TGCAGCGCTCGACCGATAGTCTCCTTCGAGCAGTACTTC; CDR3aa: CSARPIVSFEQYF
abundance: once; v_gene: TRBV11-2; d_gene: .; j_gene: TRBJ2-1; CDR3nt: TGTGCCAGCTGCCTAGAGTCTTTCGATGAGCAGTTCTTC; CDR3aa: CASCLESFDEQFF
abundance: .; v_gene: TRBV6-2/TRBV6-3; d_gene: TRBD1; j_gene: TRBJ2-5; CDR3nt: TGTACCAGCAGTGTGAACCCGGGACAGGGGGCTCGGACGCAGTACTTC; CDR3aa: CTSSVNPGQGARTQYF
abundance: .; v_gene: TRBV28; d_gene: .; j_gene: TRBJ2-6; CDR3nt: TGTGCCAGCAGTCCACCCCTAGCGAGAGGGCAAGGTACAGGGGCCAACGTCCTGACTTTC; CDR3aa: CASSPPLARGQGTGANVLTF
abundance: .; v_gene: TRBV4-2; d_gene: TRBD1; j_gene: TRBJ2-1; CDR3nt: TGCGCCGGCAGCCAAACCGGGACAGCATCCAATGAGCAGTTCTTC; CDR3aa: CAGSQTGTASNEQFF
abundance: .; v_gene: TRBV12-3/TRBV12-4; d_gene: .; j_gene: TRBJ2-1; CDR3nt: TGTGCCAGCAGTTCCCCGGGACGGGGATCCAAAGGGCAGTTCTTC; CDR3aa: CASSSPGRGSKGQFF
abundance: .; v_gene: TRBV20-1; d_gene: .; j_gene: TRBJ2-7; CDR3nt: TGCAGTGCTAGAGATCTCACCTCTAGTGGGACAGCGGGAACCTACGAGCAGTATTTC; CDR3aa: CSARDLTSSGTAGTYEQYF